The 25 T cell receptor beta chains presented below share a single source sample, sequenced in a study of blood T cell repertoires in COVID-19. Libraries were prepared by immunoSEQ multiplex PCR; TCRdb keeps only in-frame clonotypes and omits some of them. The profile covers hundreds of thousands of clones, with over 85% appearing a single time and around 2.7% taken by the ten largest. Sequenced sample: PBMCs or T cells enriched from blood (not recorded which). These receptors were collected from a man aged 55-75 years who had recovered from COVID-19.

The rearrangement joins TRBV2 to TRBJ1-6; D perhaps matches TRBD1 (5 bases). The CDR3 is made up of 15 amino acids. Germline CDR1 SNHLY, CDR2 FYNNEI. With 4 bases removed from V and 10 bases from J, the gap between germline ends came to 17 bases. CDR3 residues: CASSVSARANSPLHF. The CDR3 DNA follows: TGTGCCAGCAGTGTATCGGCCAGGGCGAACTCACCCCTCCACTTT.

The table lists this clone with a few counts. This chain connects TRBV5-1 to TRBJ2-5, with a tentative D call TRBD1 (6 bases). The CDR3 is made up of 16 amino acids. Germline V gene sequence: CDR1 SGHRS, CDR2 YFSETQ. V gave up 4 bases and J gave up 4 bases, with 20 bases separating them. The CDR3 region is CASSPSPTGSGETQYF. The CDR3 DNA is TGCGCCAGCAGCCCTAGTCCCACAGGGTCCGGAGAGACCCAGTACTTC. Complete variable domain (other parts from reference TRBV5-1 and TRBJ2-5): KAGVTQTPRYLIKTRGQQVTLSCSPISGHRSVSWYQQTPGQGLQFLFEYFSETQRNKGNFPGRFSGRQFSNSRSEMNVSTLELGDSALYLCASSPSPTGSGETQYFGPGTRLLVL.

V gene TRBV3-1 (or the pseudogene TRBV3-2) combines with J gene TRBJ2-2, with 15 bases lining up with TRBD2. With V trimmed by 4 bases and J by 5 bases, 2 bases remained unmatched. The CDR3 is 16 amino acids. CDR1 and CDR2 (germline): LGHDT, YNNKEL (reference sequence). The CDR3 spells CASSRGTSGRTGELFF. DNA for the CDR3: TGTGCCAGCAGCCGGGGGACTAGCGGGAGGACCGGGGAGCTGTTTTTT.

V and J are TRBV4-3 and TRBJ2-1, with a weak D call TRBD1 (6 bases). V was clipped by 0 bases and J by 2 bases, with 11 bases between them. Per germline, CDR1 LGHNA and CDR2 YSLEER. This CDR3 is built from 16 residues. CDR3 DNA sequence: TGCGCCAGCAGCCAAGATTCGGCAGGGGCCTACAATGAGCAGTTCTTC. Protein sequence: CASSQDSAGAYNEQFF.

The chain has TRBV19 and TRBJ1-2; 10 bases map to TRBD1. Germline V gene lookup returns CDR1 LNHDA and CDR2 SQIVND (reference sequence). Germline trimming cut 6 bases from V and 7 bases from J; bases unmatched to any gene: 14. The CDR3 sequence is 16 residues long. The CDR3 is CASSRFEGQGTGGYTF. As DNA, the CDR3 is TGTGCCAGTAGCCGGTTTGAGGGACAGGGGACGGGTGGCTACACCTTC.

The CDR3 here is CASSDVAGVFGNTIYF. As DNA, the CDR3 is TGTGCCAGCAGTGATGTGGCAGGGGTATTTGGAAACACCATATATTTT. This chain uses TRBV2 with TRBJ1-3; possibly TRBD1 for D (6 bases). V was clipped by 3 bases and J by 3 bases, with 15 bases between them. This CDR3 region has 16 residues. Germline lookup yields CDR1 SNHLY and CDR2 FYNNEI.

The chain joins TRBV4-2 to TRBJ2-1, with D possibly matching TRBD1 (5 bases). Looked up from germline, CDR1 is LGHNA and CDR2 is YNFKEQ. V lost 0 bases, J lost 6 bases, and 12 bases lay in between. This CDR3 comprises 15 residues. CDR3 DNA: TGTGCCAGCAGCCAAGACAGGGCAAGGGGCAATGAGCAGTTCTTC. Its translation is CASSQDRARGNEQFF.

In DNA, the CDR3 is TGTGCCAGCTCACCGCGGATAGCGGGCAGCTATGAGCAGTTCTTC. Protein sequence: CASSPRIAGSYEQFF. The V gene is TRBV18, the J gene TRBJ2-1; 7 positions match TRBD2. The CDR3 runs to 15 residues. From germline, CDR1 is KGHSH and CDR2 LQKENI. The J segment lost 8 bases and the V segment lost 3 bases, leaving 10 bases of the junction unmatched.

The rearrangement links TRBV29-1 to TRBJ1-1; D may be TRBD1 (6 bases). This CDR3 comprises 16 residues. Germline V gene sequence: CDR1 SQVTM, CDR2 ANQGSEA. V was shortened by 4 bases and J by 1 base, with 19 bases between the two germline ends. The CDR3 spells CSVAIQGVGRNTEAFF. CDR3 nucleotide sequence: TGCAGCGTTGCTATACAGGGAGTGGGAAGGAACACTGAAGCTTTCTTT.

J is TRBJ2-1 and V is TRBV11-3; D is unresolved. The CDR3 is made up of 14 amino acids. Trimming cost V 5 bases and J 7 bases, with 15 bases left between them. Germline values: CDR1 SGHNT, CDR2 YENEEA. The CDR3 DNA is TGTGCCAGCAGCCCACGTAGCTACGGAAATGAGCAGTTCTTC. This gives the protein CASSPRSYGNEQFF.

The chain couples TRBV19 to TRBJ2-3; 7 positions agree with TRBD1. V shed 4 bases and J 4 bases; nucleotides not matched to a gene: 5. The CDR3 covers 14 residues. Germline CDR1 reads LNHDA; CDR2 reads SQIVND (reference sequence). DNA for the CDR3: TGTGCCAGTAGTACAAGACAGGGATCAGATACGCAGTATTTT. It codes for CASSTRQGSDTQYF.

The CDR3 protein is CASNQGGYEQYF. The CDR3 region has the DNA TGTGCCAGCAACCAAGGGGGCTACGAGCAGTACTTC. This chain uses TRBV7-9 with TRBJ2-7; D is possibly TRBD1 (6 bases). Trimming took off 7 bases at V and 3 bases at J, with 10 bases between the two ends. Germline V gene sequence: CDR1 SEHNR, CDR2 FQNEAQ (reference sequence). This CDR3 is built from 12 residues.

The chain recombines TRBV25-1 with TRBJ1-6; TRBD1 agrees at 8 bases. Germline CDR1 reads MGHDK; CDR2 reads SYGVNS. The CDR3 spans 15 residues. With V trimmed by 5 bases and J by 10 bases, 10 bases remained unmatched. This CDR3 is CASSHPGQVGSPLHF. CDR3 nucleotide sequence: TGTGCCAGCAGTCATCCGGGACAGGTGGGATCACCCCTCCACTTT. Variable domain in full (rest from reference TRBV25-1 and TRBJ1-6): EADIYQTPRYLVIGTGKKITLECSQTMGHDKMYWYQQDPGMELHLIHYSYGVNSTEKGDLSSESTVSRIRTEHFPLTLESARPSHTSQYLCASSHPGQVGSPLHFGNGTRLTVT.

Concerning this clone itself: The junction departs from the called germline gene at one end, perhaps through a read error. The chain carries TRBV6-1 and TRBJ1-4, with unresolved D. The CDR3 extends over 16 amino acids. CDR1 is MNHNS, CDR2 SASEGT, per germline. In DNA, the CDR3 is TGTGCCAGCAGTGAATTTGTACCCCGGGGTAATCAAAAACTGTTTTTT. This encodes CASSEFVPRGNQKLFF.

The CDR3 sequence is CASSSGLFYEQYF. The CDR3 DNA reads TGTGCCAGCAGCTCGGGACTTTTCTACGAGCAGTACTTC. This chain links TRBV6-5 with TRBJ2-7, with a weak D call TRBD2 (6 bases). V was pared by 6 bases and J by 3 bases, with 12 bases between. The CDR3 totals 13 residues. Germline-derived CDR1 and CDR2 are MNHEY and SVGAGI.

The chain is built from TRBV18 and TRBJ1-6; D not resolved. V lost 4 bases to trimming and J lost 0 bases, with 13 bases between them. CDR3 length: 17 amino acids. Germline CDR1 and CDR2: KGHSH and LQKENI. The CDR3 region is CASSRTTLSSYNSPLHF. The CDR3 nucleotides are TGTGCCAGCTCACGAACGACACTTAGCTCCTATAATTCACCCCTCCACTTT.

This clone was seen only once. The chain's CDR3 is CASSVMTGNYGYTF. The CDR3, as DNA: TGTGCCAGCAGCGTGATGACAGGGAACTATGGCTACACCTTC. V is TRBV9 and J is TRBJ1-2; 7 positions agree with TRBD1. The CDR3 has 14 residues. The germline V gene encodes CDR1 SGDLS and CDR2 YYNGEE. With 2 bases clipped from V and 2 bases from J, the junction kept 3 bases outside the gene matches. Full variable domain (missing parts from reference TRBV9 and TRBJ1-2): DSGVTQTPKHLITATGQRVTLRCSPRSGDLSVYWYQQSLDQGLQFLIQYYNGEERAKGNILERFSAQQFPDLHSELNLSSLELGDSALYFCASSVMTGNYGYTFGSGTRLTVV.

The chain uses TRBV12-3 or TRBV12-4 and TRBJ1-1, with unresolved D. The CDR3 consists of 13 residues. V dropped 2 bases and J dropped 1 base, with 5 bases sitting between them. The CDR3 here is CASSLNQNTEAFF. The CDR3 nucleotides are TGTGCCAGCAGTTTAAATCAGAACACTGAAGCTTTCTTT.

V usage is TRBV23-1 and J usage is TRBJ2-2; tentative D call: TRBD1 (6 bases). TRBV23-1 is known as an ORF, though its function is uncertain. The CDR3 is 16 amino acids. The ends were cut back, 0 bases at V and 5 bases at J, with 13 bases in the middle. The CDR3: CASSQSPRGGTGELFF. CDR3 nucleotides: TGCGCCAGCAGTCAATCCCCCCGAGGGGGTACCGGGGAGCTGTTTTTT.

This chain's CDR3 is CGTGEIGTYEQYF. For the CDR3, the DNA is TGCGGGACAGGGGAAATTGGGACCTACGAGCAGTACTTC. The chain recombines TRBV21-1 with TRBJ2-7; TRBD1, the D gene given by the table, was not confirmed from the DNA. TRBV21-1 is a listed pseudogene. The CDR3 totals 13 residues.

The CDR3 sequence: CASSLAGGPRASEQYF. Written as DNA, the CDR3 is TGTGCCAGCAGCTTAGCAGGAGGACCTCGGGCCTCCGAGCAGTACTTC. The chain uses TRBV7-8 and TRBJ2-7, with TRBD2 as a possible D gene (5 bases). The V end lost 0 bases, the J end lost 6 bases, and 18 bases lay between the germline ends. The CDR3 extends over 16 amino acids. Germline assignment: CDR1 SGHVS and CDR2 FQNEAQ.

The rearrangement joins TRBV2 to TRBJ1-2; perhaps TRBD1 as D (5 bases). V gave up 4 bases and J gave up 3 bases, with 9 bases separating them. The CDR3 is 13 residues long. Per germline, CDR1 SNHLY and CDR2 FYNNEI. The CDR3 protein is CASSGQGDYGYTF. The CDR3 nucleotides read TGTGCCAGCAGTGGGCAGGGTGACTATGGCTACACCTTC.

This chain connects TRBV3-1 (or the pseudogene TRBV3-2) to TRBJ2-1; 12 bases line up with TRBD2. The CDR3 consists of 19 residues. The V gene's germline CDR1 is LGHDT and CDR2 YNNKEL (reference sequence). J lost 3 bases, V lost 0 bases, and 9 bases had no gene match. The CDR3 DNA reads as TGTGCCAGCAGCCAAGATGAATTTCTAGCGGGAGGGTTCTACAATGAGCAGTTCTTC. This codes for CASSQDEFLAGGFYNEQFF.

This chain links TRBV28 with TRBJ1-6, with 10 bases fitting TRBD1. The CDR3 extends over 18 amino acids. From germline, CDR1 is MDHEN and CDR2 SYDVKM. V gave up 3 bases and J gave up 7 bases; unmatched junction bases: 12. The CDR3 nucleotides read TGTGCCAGCAGTTTGCTGCCCGGGACAGGGGTGGGAAATTCACCCCTCCACTTT. Residues: CASSLLPGTGVGNSPLHF.

Of note for this clone: A read error may produce the germline difference seen at one junction end. Other DNA sequences in the same sample also yield this CDR3. CDR3 loop: CASSYSGQRTDTQYF. DNA for the CDR3: TGTGCCAGCAGTTACTCCGGACAACGCACAGATACGCAATATTTT. The V gene is TRBV6-5, the J gene TRBJ2-3; D is possibly TRBD1 (5 bases). The CDR3 is 15 residues long. Germline-derived CDR1 and CDR2 are MNHEY and SVGAGI.